Listed here are 22 T cell receptor beta chains from one sample, sequenced in a study of shared clonotypes between healthy human individuals. Sequencing was performed with immunoSEQ multiplex PCR; in TCRdb, only in-frame clones are kept and a portion is missing. The data show 950,000 to 1,200,000 clones, about 72% seen once. Sequenced input: memory CD4+ T cells from PBMCs. This sample's subset: CD45RA-negative fraction. The receptor source for this set is a man in his late teens or twenties in good health. Some clones in this sample may be carry-over from other donors' samples.

This clone appeared many times. This chain connects TRBV28 to TRBJ2-1; D is unresolved. Germline V gene sequence: CDR1 MDHEN, CDR2 SYDVKM. The length of the CDR3 is 14 residues. Trimming shortened V by 1 base and J by 0 bases, and 4 bases separated the two germline ends. The CDR3: CASSLFSSYNEQFF. CDR3 bases: TGTGCCAGCAGTTTATTTAGCTCCTACAATGAGCAGTTCTTC. The full variable domain, with the rest looked up from reference TRBV28 and TRBJ2-1, is DVKVTQSSRYLVKRTGEKVFLECVQDMDHENMFWYRQDPGLGLRLIYFSYDVKMKEKGDIPEGYSVSREKKERFSLILESASTNQTSMYLCASSLFSSYNEQFFGPGTRLTVL.

This clone was observed a handful of times. The V gene is TRBV5-1, the J gene TRBJ2-7, with 7 nucleotides matching TRBD1. This CDR3 has 15 amino acids. V lost 0 bases to trimming and J lost 6 bases; unmatched junction nucleotides: 9. Germline loops: CDR1 SGHRS, CDR2 YFSETQ. The CDR3: CASSLDQGGRGEQYF. The CDR3 nucleotides are TGCGCCAGCAGCTTGGACCAAGGGGGCCGGGGCGAGCAGTACTTC.

This clone was counted between two and nine times. The rearrangement joins TRBV4-2 to TRBJ1-4; TRBD1 is a possible D gene (6 bases). This CDR3 has 18 residues. V lost 5 bases and J 2 bases, leaving 21 bases between the germline ends. Germline V gene data show CDR1 as LGHNA and CDR2 as YNFKEQ. The chain's CDR3 is CASSSWGTGRGTNEKLFF. CDR3 bases: TGTGCCAGCAGCTCCTGGGGAACAGGGAGGGGGACTAATGAAAAACTGTTTTTT.

This chain links TRBV4-3 with TRBJ1-4, with 9 bases identical to TRBD1. After removal of 3 bases from V and 7 bases from J, the junction contained 12 bases not matched to a gene. This CDR3 is built from 17 residues. CDR1 is LGHNA and CDR2 is YSLEER in the germline V gene. The CDR3 DNA reads TGCGCCAGCAGCCAGGCAGCAACAGGGGGCTGGGGTGAAAAACTGTTTTTT. This translates into CASSQAATGGWGEKLFF.

This clone was counted once. This rearrangement joins TRBV28 to TRBJ2-7; 12 bases line up with TRBD2. The length of the CDR3 is 15 residues. Germline CDR1 and CDR2: MDHEN and SYDVKM. The V segment lost 6 bases and the J segment 3 bases; nucleotides outside the gene matches: 6. CDR3 coding DNA: TGTGCCAGCAGGAGACCGGGACTAGCGGGCTACGAGCAGTACTTC. Its translation: CASRRPGLAGYEQYF.

This clone has at least ten counts. The rearrangement links TRBV5-6 to TRBJ2-1, with D tentatively TRBD1 or TRBD2 (6 bases each). Per germline, CDR1 SGHDT and CDR2 YYEEEE. V dropped 0 bases and J dropped 6 bases, with 13 bases sitting between them. CDR3 size: 15 residues. The CDR3 loop reads CASSLARGRVNEQFF. DNA for the CDR3: TGTGCCAGCAGCTTGGCCCGGGGGCGGGTCAATGAGCAGTTCTTC.

This clone occurred once. V usage is TRBV30 and J usage is TRBJ1-3, with no clear D. Germline V CDR1 and CDR2: GTSNPN, SVGIG (reference sequence). V was pared by 4 bases and J by 0 bases, with 16 bases between. This CDR3 spans 16 amino acids. DNA for the CDR3: TGTGCCTGGACCACAGCCGGGATATACTCTGGAAACACCATATATTTT. This codes for CAWTTAGIYSGNTIYF.

This clone was recorded once. The CDR3 DNA reads TGTGCCAGTAGAGGGCCTCGAGCCTACAATGAGCAGTTCTTC. The encoded protein is CASRGPRAYNEQFF. The chain is built from TRBV19 and TRBJ2-1; D not resolved. Trimming stripped 6 bases from V and 2 bases from J, with 11 bases between. The CDR3 sequence is 14 residues long. Looked up from germline, CDR1 is LNHDA and CDR2 is SQIVND (reference sequence).

On this clone itself: Other DNA sequences from this sample encode an identical CDR3 as well. V usage is TRBV5-1 and J usage is TRBJ2-5; tentatively, D is TRBD1 (5 bases). Per germline, CDR1 SGHRS and CDR2 YFSETQ. The CDR3 contains 14 residues. With 0 bases removed from V and 2 bases from J, the gap between germline ends came to 8 bases. In DNA form, the CDR3 reads TGCGCCAGCAGCTTGGATCCAGGGCAAGAGACCCAGTACTTC. Translated, it gives CASSLDPGQETQYF.

This chain links TRBV4-1 with TRBJ1-3; D is possibly TRBD1 (5 bases). The CDR3 is 14 amino acids. The germline V and J ends were trimmed by 1 base and 4 bases, with 8 bases remaining between them. CDR1 MGHRA and CDR2 YSYEKL come from the germline V gene. The CDR3: CASSQARGGNTIYF. The CDR3 DNA reads as TGCGCCAGCAGCCAAGCACGGGGGGGAAACACCATATATTTT.

The chain combines TRBV6-6 with TRBJ2-3; D tentatively fits TRBD1 or TRBD2 (5 bases each). Trimming shortened V by 6 bases and J by 2 bases, and 15 bases separated the two germline ends. The CDR3 extends over 15 amino acids. Germline V gene data show CDR1 as MNHNY and CDR2 as SVGAGI (reference sequence). CDR3 region: CASSLLRGNTDTQYF. The CDR3 DNA sequence: TGTGCCAGCAGCCTCCTTCGGGGCAACACAGATACGCAGTATTTT.

The genes are TRBV7-2 and TRBJ1-2; D unclear. The CDR3 contains 16 residues. CDR1 is SGHTA, CDR2 FQGNSA, per germline. Trimming stripped 1 base from V and 4 bases from J, with 16 bases between. The CDR3 DNA reads TGTGCCAGCAGCTTAGACGAGGGTCGGGGATTCTATGGCTACACCTTC. This encodes CASSLDEGRGFYGYTF.

The genes are TRBV5-1 and TRBJ1-4; D ambiguous. The CDR3 loop spans 13 amino acids. Trimming removed 8 bases from V and 0 bases from J, with 8 bases in between. CDR1 and CDR2 (germline): SGHRS, YFSETQ. In nucleotides, the CDR3 is TGCGCCAGTCGCCTATCAACTAATGAAAAACTGTTTTTT. Translated: CASRLSTNEKLFF.

This clone appeared once. V gene TRBV4-2 combines with J gene TRBJ2-7, with 9 nucleotides matching TRBD1. From germline, CDR1 is LGHNA and CDR2 YNFKEQ. The CDR3 spans 15 residues. J was trimmed by 3 bases and V by 1 base; bases with no gene match: 4. The CDR3 loop is CASSQVRTGDYEQYF. CDR3 DNA: TGTGCCAGCAGCCAAGTAAGGACAGGGGACTACGAGCAGTACTTC.

This clone has a handful of counts. The CDR3 DNA reads as TGCGCCAGCAGCCATAATAACATGAACACTGAAGCTTTCTTT. Translating gives CASSHNNMNTEAFF. This sequence joins TRBV4-1 and TRBJ1-1; D is undetermined. The CDR3 loop spans 14 amino acids. Germline CDR1 and CDR2: MGHRA and YSYEKL. The V end lost 3 bases, the J end lost 0 bases, and 8 bases lay between the germline ends.

The J gene is TRBJ1-2, the V gene TRBV6-1; D possibly corresponds to TRBD1 (5 bases). V was clipped by 8 bases and J by 6 bases, with 10 bases between them. Germline V gives CDR1 MNHNS, CDR2 SASEGT. The CDR3 extends over 11 amino acids. The CDR3 DNA reads as TGTGCCAGCTCCACGGACAATGGCTACACCTTC. Protein product: CASSTDNGYTF.

The chain uses TRBV9 and TRBJ2-1; D possibly corresponds to TRBD2 (6 bases). CDR3 length: 18 residues. Germline CDR1 SGDLS, CDR2 YYNGEE. Trimming cost V 4 bases and J 3 bases, with 23 bases left between them. CDR3 amino acids: CASSPSRRGSPHYNEQFF. DNA of the CDR3: TGTGCCAGCAGCCCTTCTCGGAGGGGTAGCCCACACTACAATGAGCAGTTCTTC.

V usage is TRBV6-6 and J usage is TRBJ1-5; D is uncertain. V lost 3 bases and J 5 bases, leaving 11 bases between the germline ends. This CDR3 is built from 14 residues. CDR1 MNHNY and CDR2 SVGAGI come from the germline V gene (reference sequence). CDR3 bases: TGTGCCAGCAGTTATCGAGGGATCCATCAGCCCCAGCATTTT. As protein: CASSYRGIHQPQHF.

The V gene is TRBV4-2, the J gene TRBJ2-7, with 9 bases lining up with TRBD2. Trimming took 2 bases from V and 0 from J; bases not matched to a gene: 5. CDR1 is LGHNA and CDR2 is YNFKEQ in the germline V gene. This CDR3 spans 16 amino acids. The CDR3 DNA is TGTGCCAGCAGCCAACCCCTAGCGGGGAGCTCCTACGAGCAGTACTTC. Protein product: CASSQPLAGSSYEQYF.

This chain joins TRBV6-5 and TRBJ2-3, with no clear D. The CDR3 runs 14 residues. V lost 7 bases and J 0 bases, leaving 11 bases between the germline ends. Germline assignment: CDR1 MNHEY and CDR2 SVGAGI. CDR3: CASKARGSTDTQYF. The CDR3 DNA is TGTGCCAGCAAGGCTCGAGGCAGCACAGATACGCAGTATTTT.

On this clone itself: This likely reflects a read error, since a far larger clone is one base away. This same CDR3 is encoded by further DNA sequences in the sample. V usage is TRBV7-9 and J usage is TRBJ2-3; D not certain. Germline V gene sequence: CDR1 SEHNR, CDR2 FQNEAQ (reference sequence). The CDR3 covers 11 residues. Trimming removed 5 bases from V and 3 bases from J, with 3 bases in between. CDR3 nucleotide sequence: TGTGCCAGCAGCAGAACAGATACGCAGTATTTT. Protein product: CASSRTDTQYF.

V and J are TRBV6-6 and TRBJ2-4, with TRBD1 matching over 7 bases. The CDR3 consists of 16 residues. The germline gives CDR1 MNHNY, CDR2 SVGAGI (reference sequence). V lost 2 bases and J lost 1; bases outside the gene matches: 5. DNA of the CDR3: TGTGCCAGCAGTTACGCCGACAGGGTGGCCAAAAACATTCAGTACTTC. It translates to CASSYADRVAKNIQYF.